The 28 T cell receptor beta chains given below trace back to one sample, sequenced in a study of blood T cell repertoires in COVID-19. Libraries were prepared by immunoSEQ multiplex PCR; TCRdb keeps only in-frame clonotypes and omits some of them. In the table there are about 140,000 clones, about 89% of which are singletons. The sequencing input was peripheral blood. The receptors originated from a man over 45 who had recovered from COVID-19.

The chain has TRBV28 and TRBJ1-6; a weak D match, TRBD1 (5 bases). The V end lost 5 bases, the J end lost 6 bases, and 32 bases lay between the germline ends. The CDR3 is made up of 21 amino acids. Germline V gene sequence: CDR1 MDHEN, CDR2 SYDVKM. The CDR3 nucleotides read TGTGCCAGCAGTCTCCTCGCGGGGACCATAAATCCGGGAATGGCTAATTCACCCCTCCACTTT. This codes for CASSLLAGTINPGMANSPLHF.

This chain connects TRBV5-1 to TRBJ2-2; a weak D match, TRBD2 (6 bases). Trimming shortened V by 4 bases and J by 6 bases, and 10 bases separated the two germline ends. Germline CDR1 and CDR2: SGHRS and YFSETQ. CDR3 length equals 13 residues. CDR3 residues: CASSAGEAGELFF. The CDR3 region has the DNA TGCGCCAGCAGCGCCGGGGAGGCCGGGGAGCTGTTTTTT.

This clone has a single count. The V gene is TRBV7-3, the J gene TRBJ1-2; 8 nucleotides agree with TRBD1. The length of the CDR3 is 14 residues. Germline CDR1 reads SGHTA; CDR2 reads FQGTGA. The V and J ends lost 5 bases and 4 bases, in that order; junction bases with no gene match: 6. CDR3 nucleotides: TGTGCCAGCAGCGCAGGGGGCCAGGCCTATGGCTACACCTTC. It specifies CASSAGGQAYGYTF.

This chain connects TRBV11-2 to TRBJ2-1; TRBD1 agrees at 7 bases. This CDR3 comprises 16 residues. After removal of 0 bases from V and 6 bases from J, the junction contained 8 bases not matched to a gene. Germline V gene sequence: CDR1 SGHAT, CDR2 FQNNGV. The CDR3 bases are TGTGCCAGCAGCTTAGAGAGGACAGGTCGTTCCAATGAGCAGTTCTTC. Its translation is CASSLERTGRSNEQFF. Together with reference TRBV11-2 and TRBJ2-1, the CDR3 gives the full variable domain: EAGVAQSPRYKIIEKRQSVAFWCNPISGHATLYWYQQILGQGPKLLIQFQNNGVVDDSQLPKDRFSAERLKGVDSTLKIQPAKLEDSAVYLCASSLERTGRSNEQFFGPGTRLTVL.

The gene calls are TRBV27 and TRBJ2-1; D may be TRBD2 (5 bases). Trimming shortened V by 6 bases and J by 0 bases, and 12 bases separated the two germline ends. CDR1 and CDR2 from the germline V gene are MNHEY and SMNVEV (reference sequence). CDR3 size: 15 residues. The CDR3 nucleotides are TGTGCCAGCAGCCTGGGAGTTCTCTCCTACAATGAGCAGTTCTTC. It yields the protein CASSLGVLSYNEQFF.

This clone occurred once. This chain connects TRBV4-3 to TRBJ2-7, with D possibly being TRBD2 (5 bases). In germline, CDR1 is LGHNA, CDR2 YSLEER. The CDR3 totals 13 residues. Between the trimmed V and J ends, which lost 0 bases and 3 bases, there was a span of 6 bases. The CDR3 here is CASSQDTSYEQYF. CDR3 nucleotide sequence: TGCGCCAGCAGCCAAGATACTAGCTACGAGCAGTACTTC.

The rearrangement links TRBV6-5 to TRBJ2-5, with TRBD1 matching over 8 bases. The V gene's germline CDR1 is MNHEY and CDR2 SVGAGI. The CDR3 is made up of 16 amino acids. The V segment lost 4 bases and the J segment 5 bases; nucleotides outside the gene matches: 12. CDR3 nucleotide sequence: TGTGCCAGCAGTTCCCAGGACAGGGACTCAGTGGAGACCCAGTACTTC. This codes for CASSSQDRDSVETQYF.

This chain's CDR3 is CASSKGTGTGGIEQYF. CDR3 nucleotides: TGTGCCAGCAGCAAGGGGACCGGGACAGGGGGCATCGAGCAGTACTTC. The chain combines TRBV5-6 with TRBJ2-7; 12 bases are a match to TRBD1. V shed 4 bases and J 6 bases; nucleotides not matched to a gene: 11. The CDR3 consists of 16 residues. The germline gives CDR1 SGHDT, CDR2 YYEEEE.

V is TRBV11-2 and J is TRBJ2-1, with unresolved D. Germline V gene sequence: CDR1 SGHAT, CDR2 FQNNGV. This CDR3 region has 14 residues. Trimming removed 0 bases at V and 8 bases at J, with 11 bases between. CDR3 residues: CASSLDLMRDEQFF. The CDR3 DNA sequence: TGTGCCAGCAGCTTAGATCTCATGCGTGATGAGCAGTTCTTC.

The chain recombines TRBV6-6 with TRBJ2-7; 9 positions agree with TRBD1. J gave up 4 bases and V 4 bases, and 8 bases lay outside the gene matches. This CDR3 is 15 amino acids long. The V gene's germline CDR1 is MNHNY and CDR2 SVGAGI (reference sequence). The CDR3 DNA sequence: TGTGCCAGCAGTTCCGAACAGGGGGCGCGTTACGAGCAGTACTTC. Its protein is CASSSEQGARYEQYF.

V and J are TRBV5-5 and TRBJ1-5, with D unresolved. This CDR3 has 15 amino acids. Trimming left V 1 base short and J 2 bases short, with 10 bases between. CDR1 and CDR2 from the germline V gene are SGHKS and YYEKEE (reference sequence). The CDR3 region has the DNA TGTGCCAGCAGCTTGCGGGGTGATGGCAATCAGCCCCAGCATTTT. Its translation is CASSLRGDGNQPQHF.

The J gene is TRBJ2-2, the V gene TRBV18; possible D gene TRBD1, 5 bases. The CDR3 is 15 amino acids. V lost 4 bases and J 4 bases, leaving 13 bases between the germline ends. Germline V CDR1 and CDR2: KGHSH, LQKENI. CDR3 nucleotides: TGTGCCAGCTCACAGGTACAGGAAAGCACCGGGGAGCTGTTTTTT. Its translation: CASSQVQESTGELFF.

The J gene is TRBJ2-7, the V gene TRBV11-3; a possible D gene is TRBD2 (6 bases). The CDR3 contains 14 residues. Germline values: CDR1 SGHNT, CDR2 YENEEA. V lost 4 bases to trimming and J lost 1 base, with 11 bases between them. The chain's CDR3 is CASSSGVLSYEQYF. The CDR3 DNA reads as TGTGCCAGCAGCTCGGGGGTGTTGTCCTACGAGCAGTACTTC.

The rearrangement joins TRBV19 to TRBJ1-5; perhaps TRBD1 as D (5 bases). V was trimmed by 3 bases and J by 2 bases, leaving 17 bases between them. Germline CDR1 LNHDA, CDR2 SQIVND (reference sequence). The CDR3 spans 17 residues. The DNA for the CDR3 is TGTGCCAGTAGTATGAACTTAGGCAGGGCTGGCAATCAGCCCCAGCATTTT. Translating it yields CASSMNLGRAGNQPQHF.

This rearrangement joins TRBV5-1 to TRBJ2-3; D might be TRBD1 (7 bases). The V end was cut by 3 bases, the J end by 6 bases, with 17 bases between. The germline CDR1 and CDR2 sequences are SGHRS and YFSETQ. The CDR3 sequence is 15 residues long. The CDR3 DNA reads TGCGCCAGCAGCTGGTCTGGAGGGGGCCTGGATACGCAGTATTTT. Encoded protein: CASSWSGGGLDTQYF. Variable domain in full (rest from reference TRBV5-1 and TRBJ2-3): KAGVTQTPRYLIKTRGQQVTLSCSPISGHRSVSWYQQTPGQGLQFLFEYFSETQRNKGNFPGRFSGRQFSNSRSEMNVSTLELGDSALYLCASSWSGGGLDTQYFGPGTRLTVL.

J is TRBJ2-1 and V is TRBV7-2, with TRBD2 identical over 14 bases. Germline loops: CDR1 SGHTA, CDR2 FQGNSA. This CDR3 is built from 16 residues. V shed 1 base, J shed 4 bases, and the junction held 0 bases outside the gene matches. This CDR3 reads CASSLGLAGGYNEQFF. The CDR3 DNA sequence: TGTGCCAGCAGCTTAGGACTAGCGGGGGGGTACAATGAGCAGTTCTTC.

The chain links TRBV5-8 to TRBJ2-1; 9 bases align to TRBD1. This CDR3 region has 16 residues. With 4 bases clipped from V and 5 bases from J, the junction kept 10 bases outside the gene matches. The germline V gene has CDR1 SGHTS and CDR2 YDEGEE. The CDR3 loop reads CASSPLGQGLHNEQFF. CDR3 nucleotides: TGTGCCAGCAGCCCTCTGGGACAGGGTTTACACAATGAGCAGTTCTTC.

The gene calls are TRBV4-1 and TRBJ1-2; 8 bases match TRBD1. CDR1 MGHRA and CDR2 YSYEKL come from the germline V gene. V lost 0 bases and J lost 5; bases outside the gene matches: 5. CDR3 length: 15 amino acids. The CDR3, as DNA: TGCGCCAGCAGCCAAGACTCGGACAGGGCTTATGGCTACACCTTC. It codes for CASSQDSDRAYGYTF.

This clone came up a few times. V usage is TRBV6-1 and J usage is TRBJ1-5; 10 bases align to TRBD1. The CDR3 is made up of 16 amino acids. From germline, CDR1 is MNHNS and CDR2 SASEGT. The V and J ends lost 4 bases and 2 bases, in that order; junction bases with no gene match: 5. Here the CDR3 DNA reads TGTGCCAGCAGTGTTATGACAGGGGGCGGCAATCAGCCCCAGCATTTT. Amino acids: CASSVMTGGGNQPQHF.

The chain uses TRBV7-6 and TRBJ1-1, with no clear D. This CDR3 contains 13 residues. CDR1 is SGHVS, CDR2 FNYEAQ, per germline. V gave up 1 base and J gave up 8 bases, with 11 bases separating them. The DNA for the CDR3 is TGTGCCAGCAGCTTAGGCGGTGCTAACGAAGCTTTCTTT. Translating it yields CASSLGGANEAFF. The complete variable domain, with remaining parts taken from reference TRBV7-6 and TRBJ1-1, reads GAGVSQSPRYKVTKRGQDVALRCDPISGHVSLYWYRQALGQGPEFLTYFNYEAQQDKSGLPNDRFSAERPEGSISTLTIQRTEQRDSAMYRCASSLGGANEAFFGQGTRLTVV.

The chain recombines TRBV7-2 with TRBJ1-2; D gene ambiguous. The CDR3 is 13 residues long. V gave up 1 base and J gave up 3 bases, with 6 bases separating them. Germline V gene sequence: CDR1 SGHTA, CDR2 FQGNSA. In nucleotides, the CDR3 is TGTGCCAGCAGCTTAGACGGAGACTATGGCTACACCTTC. It is translated as CASSLDGDYGYTF.

The V call is TRBV6-5, the J call TRBJ2-1; D unresolved. The CDR3 is 14 amino acids. Between the trimmed V and J ends, which lost 5 bases and 4 bases, there was a span of 12 bases. Germline V lookup: CDR1 MNHEY, CDR2 SVGAGI. CDR3 loop: CASSLVRGYNEQFF. Written as DNA, the CDR3 is TGTGCCAGCAGTCTAGTCCGAGGATACAATGAGCAGTTCTTC.

This clone was seen once. This chain joins TRBV9 and TRBJ2-5, with D perhaps matching TRBD1 (6 bases). Germline values: CDR1 SGDLS, CDR2 YYNGEE. The CDR3 has 15 residues. With 3 bases removed from V and 5 bases from J, the gap between germline ends came to 17 bases. CDR3 sequence: CASSASTGSKETQYF. CDR3 coding DNA: TGTGCCAGCAGCGCCTCGACAGGATCCAAGGAGACCCAGTACTTC.

CDR3 DNA: TGTGCCAGCTCACCACCGGGACTCAACACCGGGGAGCTGTTTTTT. It specifies CASSPPGLNTGELFF. The chain couples TRBV18 to TRBJ2-2, with D perhaps TRBD2 (6 bases). CDR1 and CDR2 (germline): KGHSH, LQKENI. Deletions cut 0 bases from V and 2 bases from J, with 7 bases between. This CDR3 comprises 15 residues.

This rearrangement joins TRBV10-3 to TRBJ1-1; no clear D. Trimming left V 7 bases short and J 4 bases short, with 13 bases between. Germline V CDR1 and CDR2: ENHRY, SYGVKD. This CDR3 has 13 amino acids. CDR3 bases: TGTGCCATCAAAAAGGTAACGGGCACTGAAGCTTTCTTT. Translation: CAIKKVTGTEAFF.

The V gene is TRBV18, the J gene TRBJ2-7; 9 positions match TRBD1. The CDR3 contains 16 residues. Germline CDR1 reads KGHSH; CDR2 reads LQKENI. V dropped 6 bases and J dropped 3; count of bases not matched to a gene: 12. The CDR3 DNA is TGTGCCAGCTCGCCTCCCGGACAGGGGTTATTCTACGAGCAGTACTTC. Its protein product is CASSPPGQGLFYEQYF.

The DNA for the CDR3 is TGTGCCAGTAGGGACACCGTCAACACTGAAGCTTTCTTT. Amino acids: CASRDTVNTEAFF. V gene TRBV19 combines with J gene TRBJ1-1; TRBD1 might be the D (5 bases). Trimming left V 6 bases short and J 2 bases short, with 10 bases between. This CDR3 spans 13 amino acids. Per germline, CDR1 LNHDA and CDR2 SQIVND (reference sequence).

V usage is TRBV11-3 and J usage is TRBJ1-1; 10 nucleotides line up with TRBD1. The CDR3 is 14 amino acids. Germline CDR1 reads SGHNT; CDR2 reads YENEEA. The J segment lost 4 bases and the V segment lost 5 bases, leaving 4 bases of the junction unmatched. The CDR3 here is CASSRQGARTEAFF. The DNA of the CDR3 is TGTGCCAGCAGCCGACAGGGGGCTCGCACTGAAGCTTTCTTT.